These 26 T cell receptor beta chains came from one sample sequenced in a study of CD8+ T cells in alopecia areata. After isolation, RNA underwent reverse transcription to generate cDNA as the sequencing template. Method: immunoSEQ multiplex PCR; TCRdb's copy keeps in-frame clones and lacks some. The sample has over 150,000 clones, 45% to 70% seen once. The specimen sequenced was CD8+ T cells sorted from blood. These receptor sequences come from a human donor in good health.

The V call is TRBV27, the J call TRBJ1-2, with D possibly TRBD1 on 6 matching bases. Trimming removed 3 bases at V and 2 bases at J, with 19 bases between. Per germline, CDR1 MNHEY and CDR2 SMNVEV (reference sequence). This CDR3 contains 17 residues. The CDR3 loop reads CASSFGGGLILNYGYTF. CDR3 nucleotide sequence: TGTGCCAGCAGTTTCGGAGGGGGGCTTATTCTGAACTATGGCTACACCTTC.

V usage is TRBV4-1 and J usage is TRBJ2-7; 11 nucleotides match TRBD2. Unmatched junction bases numbered 0, after V lost 2 bases and J lost 0 bases. Looked up from germline, CDR1 is MGHRA and CDR2 is YSYEKL. The CDR3 has 15 amino acids. The CDR3 protein is CASSQTSGGSYEQYF. CDR3 sequence (DNA): TGCGCCAGCAGCCAAACTAGCGGGGGCTCCTACGAGCAGTACTTC.

A word on this clone: Distinct nucleotide sequences in the sample also encode this CDR3. V gene TRBV9 combines with J gene TRBJ2-7; 8 bases line up with TRBD2. In germline, CDR1 is SGDLS, CDR2 YYNGEE. Trimming at V came to 0 bases and at J to 2 bases, leaving 1 base not matched to a gene. This CDR3 has 14 residues. This CDR3 is CASSVGGGTYEQYF. The CDR3 nucleotides are TGTGCCAGCAGCGTAGGCGGGGGGACCTACGAGCAGTACTTC.

The V call is TRBV29-1, the J call TRBJ1-2; 10 bases align to TRBD1. The J segment lost 7 bases and the V segment lost 7 bases, leaving 6 bases of the junction unmatched. Germline V CDR1 and CDR2: SQVTM, ANQGSEA. This CDR3 region has 12 residues. CDR3 region: CSDGRDRGGYTF. CDR3 DNA: TGCAGCGACGGTCGGGACAGGGGTGGCTACACCTTC.

The chain couples TRBV27 to TRBJ1-1, with D possibly TRBD1 on 6 matching bases. The V and J ends lost 0 bases and 5 bases respectively, with 13 bases between them. The CDR3 length is 15 residues. Germline V gene sequence: CDR1 MNHEY, CDR2 SMNVEV (reference sequence). The CDR3 protein is CASSLSRRGGTEAFF. The CDR3 nucleotides read TGTGCCAGCAGTTTATCGAGAAGGGGGGGAACTGAAGCTTTCTTT.

The chain recombines TRBV29-1 with TRBJ1-2, with D possibly TRBD1 on 5 matching bases. Trimming shortened V by 3 bases and J by 12 bases, and 29 bases separated the two germline ends. This CDR3 has 16 amino acids. In germline, CDR1 is SQVTM, CDR2 ANQGSEA. CDR3 in amino acids: CSVDPSSGRAYLSNTF. DNA of the CDR3: TGCAGCGTTGATCCTTCATCGGGACGCGCCTACCTTTCTAACACCTTC.

The chain has TRBV6-5 and TRBJ2-5, with unresolved D. The ends were cut back, 0 bases at V and 1 base at J, with 6 bases in the middle. Looked up from germline, CDR1 is MNHEY and CDR2 is SVGAGI. The CDR3 is 14 residues long. CDR3 nucleotides: TGTGCCAGCAGTTACTCGCTACGCCAAGAGACCCAGTACTTC. Amino acids: CASSYSLRQETQYF.

The chain uses TRBV15 and TRBJ2-7, with 9 bases lining up with TRBD1. CDR3 length equals 18 residues. After removal of 0 bases from V and 5 bases from J, the junction contained 14 bases not matched to a gene. In germline, CDR1 is LNHNV, CDR2 YYDKDF (reference sequence). The CDR3 nucleotides read TGTGCCACCAGCAGAGATCAGGGGACAGGGTCCTACTGGGACGAGCAGTACTTC. Translated: CATSRDQGTGSYWDEQYF.

The CDR3 nucleotides are TGTGCCAGCAGCTTAGAAAGGGACAGTCAAGAGACCCAGTACTTC. Translated, it gives CASSLERDSQETQYF. This rearrangement joins TRBV13 to TRBJ2-5; 7 nucleotides match TRBD1. The CDR3 consists of 15 residues. Germline trimming cut 1 base from V and 2 bases from J; bases unmatched to any gene: 4. Germline assignment: CDR1 PRHDT and CDR2 FYEKMQ (reference sequence).

This sequence joins TRBV6-5 and TRBJ1-1, with D uncertain. Germline CDR1 is MNHEY and CDR2 is SVGAGI. This CDR3 is built from 14 residues. Trimming took off 4 bases at V and 1 base at J, with 10 bases between the two ends. The CDR3 bases are TGTGCCAGCAGTTTCACAAGGGAGAACACTGAAGCTTTCTTT. Amino acids: CASSFTRENTEAFF.

The chain uses TRBV5-4 and TRBJ2-3, with D perhaps matching TRBD1 (5 bases). This CDR3 spans 12 amino acids. Germline CDR1 is SGHNT and CDR2 is YYREEE (reference sequence). Trimming took off 2 bases at V and 9 bases at J, with 10 bases between the two ends. For the CDR3, the DNA is TGTGCCAGCAGCTTCAGGGAAGACACGCAGTATTTT. This encodes CASSFREDTQYF.

This chain joins TRBV6-4 and TRBJ1-4; D unclear. Between the trimmed V and J ends, which lost 7 bases and 7 bases, there was a span of 7 bases. The CDR3 spans 11 residues. Per the germline V gene, CDR1 is MRHNA and CDR2 is SNTAGT. CDR3 nucleotides: TGTGCCAGCATATTACCTGAAAAACTGTTTTTT. It yields the protein CASILPEKLFF.

Only a few counts were recorded for this clone. The rearrangement links TRBV21-1 to TRBJ2-7; TRBD2 is the table's D call and was not checked against the DNA. TRBV21-1 is flagged as a pseudogene. The CDR3 runs 14 residues. Here the CDR3 reads CASSPSAVSYEQYF. CDR3 sequence (DNA): TGTGCCAGCAGCCCAAGCGCGGTCTCCTACGAGCAGTACTTC.

The chain combines TRBV4-1 with TRBJ2-3; 9 bases match TRBD2. V trimming: 0 bases; J trimming: 7 bases; junction bases outside the gene matches: 5. Germline V lookup: CDR1 MGHRA, CDR2 YSYEKL. The length of the CDR3 is 15 residues. In DNA, the CDR3 is TGCGCCAGCAGCCAAGAATCTAGCGGGGCGTATACGCAGTATTTT. Translated: CASSQESSGAYTQYF.

This chain links TRBV29-1 with TRBJ1-2; D not certain. There are 19 residues in the CDR3. The V gene's germline CDR1 is SQVTM and CDR2 ANQGSEA. The V gene lost 0 bases and the J gene lost 5 bases, with 28 bases spanning the gap. CDR3 residues: CSVEEVNPTRGSSGYGYTF. The DNA for the CDR3 is TGCAGCGTTGAAGAGGTAAACCCAACGCGGGGATCCTCTGGGTATGGCTACACCTTC.

This clone was recorded a few times. The chain joins TRBV4-1 to TRBJ2-5; D may be TRBD2 (6 bases). The germline V gene encodes CDR1 MGHRA and CDR2 YSYEKL. The V gene lost 0 bases and the J gene lost 5 bases, with 13 bases spanning the gap. CDR3 size: 15 residues. The chain's CDR3 is CASSQDRDRGETQYF. CDR3 DNA sequence: TGCGCCAGCAGCCAAGATCGGGACCGGGGGGAGACCCAGTACTTC.

The chain couples TRBV5-1 to TRBJ1-6; 7 nucleotides match TRBD1. Trimming at V came to 7 bases and at J to 7 bases, leaving 5 bases not matched to a gene. Germline V gene lookup returns CDR1 SGHRS and CDR2 YFSETQ. The length of the CDR3 is 13 residues. CDR3 residues: CASRDSSNSPLHF. The CDR3 DNA reads as TGCGCCAGCCGGGACAGCTCCAATTCACCCCTCCACTTT.

This clone showed up just a few times. The rearrangement links TRBV29-1 to TRBJ2-3; 7 nucleotides align to TRBD2. Per the germline V gene, CDR1 is SQVTM and CDR2 is ANQGSEA. J lost 5 bases, V lost 7 bases, and 12 bases had no gene match. This CDR3 has 14 amino acids. CDR3 bases: TGCAGCGGAAGACTAGCCGGAGAACAAGATACGCAGTATTTT. This encodes CSGRLAGEQDTQYF.

The V call is TRBV27, the J call TRBJ1-1, with unresolved D. Germline values: CDR1 MNHEY, CDR2 SMNVEV (reference sequence). The CDR3 covers 14 residues. Trimming removed 5 bases at V and 1 base at J, with 11 bases between. CDR3 amino acids: CASSLAMTNTEAFF. CDR3 bases: TGTGCCAGCAGTCTAGCAATGACGAACACTGAAGCTTTCTTT.

This chain joins TRBV6-6 and TRBJ1-1; a weak D match, TRBD1 (5 bases). CDR1 is MNHNY and CDR2 is SVGAGI in the germline V gene (reference sequence). The CDR3 length is 13 residues. Trimming cost V 2 bases and J 7 bases, with 11 bases left between them. The CDR3 nucleotides are TGTGCCAGCAGTTACCGGGACGGTGATGAAGCTTTCTTT. It is translated as CASSYRDGDEAFF.

Details on this clone: An end of the junction differs from the germline gene, which may be a read error. This same CDR3 is encoded by further DNA sequences in the sample. The chain uses TRBV6-6 and TRBJ1-5; D ambiguous. The CDR3 sequence is 13 residues long. Germline V gives CDR1 MNHNY, CDR2 SVGAGI (reference sequence). CDR3 region: CASSLTAQGPQHF. Here the CDR3 DNA reads TGTGCCAGCAGTCTGACGGCGCAAGGGCCCCAGCATTTC.

This chain links TRBV19 with TRBJ2-4; 14 bases match TRBD2. V dropped 1 base and J dropped 6; count of bases not matched to a gene: 5. The CDR3 totals 17 residues. Per germline, CDR1 LNHDA and CDR2 SQIVND (reference sequence). Here the CDR3 reads CASSIGLAGGPGNIQYF. The CDR3, as DNA: TGTGCCAGTAGTATAGGACTAGCGGGGGGGCCTGGAAACATTCAGTACTTC.

The chain combines TRBV5-6 with TRBJ2-1, with 10 bases lining up with TRBD1. CDR3 length: 14 residues. J was trimmed by 6 bases and V by 4 bases; bases with no gene match: 4. CDR1 and CDR2 (germline): SGHDT, YYEEEE. CDR3 loop: CASSTGTGVNEQFF. The CDR3 DNA reads TGTGCCAGCAGCACCGGGACAGGGGTCAATGAGCAGTTCTTC.

The chain recombines TRBV5-6 with TRBJ2-6; tentative D call: TRBD1 (6 bases). CDR1 is SGHDT and CDR2 is YYEEEE in the germline V gene. With 5 bases removed from V and 0 bases from J, the gap between germline ends came to 15 bases. This CDR3 has 17 residues. CDR3 in amino acids: CASRGQNRSSGANVLTF. For the CDR3, the DNA is TGTGCCAGCAGAGGACAGAATCGTTCCTCTGGGGCCAACGTCCTGACTTTC.

The chain combines TRBV6-6 with TRBJ2-3; 8 bases are a match to TRBD1. CDR3 length equals 13 residues. With 7 bases clipped from V and 2 bases from J, the junction kept 2 bases outside the gene matches. Per germline, CDR1 MNHNY and CDR2 SVGAGI (reference sequence). The CDR3 nucleotides read TGTGCCAGCACGGACAGGGACACAGATACGCAGTATTTT. Translating it yields CASTDRDTDTQYF.

The V and J genes are TRBV7-7 and TRBJ2-5, with D possibly being TRBD1 or TRBD2 (5 bases each). The V end lost 5 bases, the J end lost 0 bases, and 16 bases lay between the germline ends. The CDR3 runs to 16 residues. Germline V gene data show CDR1 as SSHAT and CDR2 as FNYEAQ (reference sequence). CDR3 loop: CASSPGARLYQETQYF. The DNA of the CDR3 is TGTGCCAGCAGCCCCGGGGCAAGACTGTACCAAGAGACCCAGTACTTC.